The rows below give T cell receptor beta chains drawn from one sample of a study of T cells in Graves' hyperthyroidism and ophthalmopathy. One entry per CDR3 protein results from TCRdb running MiXCR on the multiplex PCR reads. The profile shows about 600,000 distinct CDR3 sequences, about 14% of them singletons. The source material was blood. The receptors stem from a woman between 18 and 30 years old with Graves' ophthalmopathy. CDR3s include the opening cysteine and the closing phenylalanine or tryptophan. Fields, in order: V gene, CDR3 protein.

V: TRBV12-3/TRBV12-4; CDR3: CASSLVTGLNYGYTF
V: TRBV28; CDR3: CASRGLSSGSRFTDTQYF
V: TRBV30; CDR3: CASESGQGYRFSGNTIYF
V: TRBV2; CDR3: CASRGGQGVNQPQHF
V: TRBV7-9; CDR3: CASSSGGSTDGNQPQHF
V: TRBV6-1; CDR3: CASTPSGRFYEQYF
V: TRBV20-1; CDR3: CSAEVGLAGVSDEQYF
V: TRBV7-9; CDR3: CASSLRSLETGGSPLHF
V: TRBV28; CDR3: CASSPRTSGRAGEETQYF
V: TRBV19; CDR3: CASSISGGVKLYNEQFF
V: TRBV19; CDR3: CASRVHGSKETQYF
V: TRBV11-2; CDR3: CASSPGQGYYNEQFF
V: TRBV4-1; CDR3: CASSTLAASTDTQYF
V: TRBV6-1; CDR3: CASSEVGRDIQYF
V: TRBV10-2; CDR3: CASRDPRGWGDEQFF
V: TRBV28; CDR3: CASRNRGGSHEKLFF
V: TRBV9; CDR3: CASSVASKGGTEAFF
V: TRBV29-1; CDR3: CSVEIDNEQFF
V: TRBV27; CDR3: CASSPGLVPPNEQFF
V: TRBV27; CDR3: CASSFAANYGYTF
V: TRBV7-3; CDR3: CASSSQEASTDTQYF
V: TRBV11-3; CDR3: CASSSGSGQIFSYEQYF
V: TRBV7-9; CDR3: CASSLDMGLAGAEQYF
V: TRBV2; CDR3: CASSEVPGTHYEQYF
V: TRBV7-2; CDR3: CASSLRGSGPYNEQFF
V: TRBV18; CDR3: CASSPQGGRVLTF
V: TRBV24-1; CDR3: CATSGDMDRGGQPQHF
V: TRBV6-1; CDR3: CASSSRTETYEQYF
V: TRBV2; CDR3: CASSGIDRGQYNSPLHF
V: TRBV28; CDR3: CASSSQGGNNQPQHF
V: TRBV11-2; CDR3: CASRPVTGRAGELFF
V: TRBV6-1; CDR3: CASSSGGGGGRSSYNEQFF
V: TRBV4-2; CDR3: CASSQVASGRAPDTQYF
V: TRBV28; CDR3: CASSLVGRGRNQPQHF
V: TRBV7-2; CDR3: CASSLLLAGAEQFF
V: TRBV9; CDR3: CASSPFRGRAISETQYF
V: TRBV7-2; CDR3: CAWSSPPGTGSWYGSYNEQFF
V: TRBV30; CDR3: CAWAPTSGRPRAKNIQYF
V: TRBV3-1; CDR3: CASSESIAGTIIKNIQYF
V: TRBV28; CDR3: CASSSDLLYSQYF
V: TRBV20-1; CDR3: CSARGGGAQRYGYTF
V: TRBV7-6; CDR3: CASSLSLPDSGNTIYF